These 3 T cell receptor beta chains originate from one sample sequenced in a study of blood T cell repertoires in COVID-19. The protocol was immunoSEQ multiplex PCR, while the TCRdb copy is restricted to in-frame clones and leaves out a portion. The sample has around 140,000 clones; 88% are singletons. The source material was peripheral blood. The receptors originated from a man aged 70-80 years with active COVID-19.

The rearrangement joins TRBV2 to TRBJ1-3; D possibly corresponds to TRBD1 (6 bases). V was pared by 4 bases and J by 2 bases, with 15 bases between. CDR1 SNHLY and CDR2 FYNNEI come from the germline V gene. CDR3 length equals 16 residues. The CDR3 bases are TGTGCCAGCAGTGGGGGGCAGATCTTACCTGGAAACACCATATATTTT. This encodes CASSGGQILPGNTIYF. Full variable domain (remainder filled in from reference TRBV2 and TRBJ1-3): EPEVTQTPSHQVTQMGQEVILRCVPISNHLYFYWYRQILGQKVEFLVSFYNNEISEKSEIFDDQFSVERPDGSNFTLKIRSTKLEDSAMYFCASSGGQILPGNTIYFGEGSWLTVV.

In this sample, this clone turned up once. V gene TRBV6-5 combines with J gene TRBJ1-1; 8 bases map to TRBD1. The germline gives CDR1 MNHEY, CDR2 SVGAGI. V was clipped by 7 bases and J by 9 bases; unmatched bases: 10. The CDR3 is 13 amino acids. Written as DNA, the CDR3 is TGTGCCAGCACCCAGCCCGGACAGGGTAAAGCTTTCTTT. Translating gives CASTQPGQGKAFF.

This chain links TRBV19 with TRBJ2-5, with 12 positions matching TRBD1. This CDR3 contains 15 residues. Germline V gene data show CDR1 as LNHDA and CDR2 as SQIVND (reference sequence). V lost 3 bases and J lost 9; bases outside the gene matches: 8. CDR3 sequence (DNA): TGTGCCAGTAGTATCCCGGGACAGGGGGCAGGGGCCCAGTACTTC. Protein: CASSIPGQGAGAQYF. The entire variable domain, with the rest obtained from reference TRBV19 and TRBJ2-5, is as follows: DGGITQSPKYLFRKEGQNVTLSCEQNLNHDAMYWYRQDPGQGLRLIYYSQIVNDFQKGDIAEGYSVSREKKESFPLTVTSAQKNPTAFYLCASSIPGQGAGAQYFGPGTRLLVL.